The 32 T cell receptor beta chains listed next were all sequenced from one sample in a study of shared clonotypes between healthy human individuals. The data were produced by immunoSEQ multiplex PCR, yet TCRdb's version contains in-frame clones alone and is incomplete. This table holds 400,000 to 600,000 clones, roughly 79% found once. Sequencing was carried out using PBMCs. The receptor source for this set is a woman aged 40-49 years in good health. Some clones in this sample may be carry-over from other donors' samples.

The chain carries TRBV5-4 and TRBJ2-7; no firm D call. The CDR3 length is 14 residues. Trimming removed 0 bases at V and 0 bases at J, with 7 bases between. The V gene's germline CDR1 is SGHNT and CDR2 YYREEE (reference sequence). The CDR3 bases are TGTGCCAGCAGCTTGGCCGGAGACTCCTACGAGCAGTACTTC. Translation gives CASSLAGDSYEQYF.

This clone was recorded once. This chain links TRBV5-1 with TRBJ2-1, with D tentatively TRBD1 (6 bases). Trimming took off 0 bases at V and 8 bases at J, with 12 bases between the two ends. The CDR3 is 14 amino acids. Germline V CDR1 and CDR2: SGHRS, YFSETQ. CDR3 nucleotide sequence: TGCGCCAGCAGCTTGGTTAGGGGGATCGATGAGCAGTTCTTC. Encoded protein: CASSLVRGIDEQFF.

The chain uses TRBV5-1 and TRBJ2-5; 12 nucleotides agree with TRBD2. This CDR3 contains 15 residues. Trimming removed 4 bases from V and 3 bases from J; junction bases left unmatched: 4. Germline assignment: CDR1 SGHRS and CDR2 YFSETQ. In DNA, the CDR3 is TGCGCCAGCAGCACCCTAGCGGGAGGGGAAGAGACCCAGTACTTC. Translating it yields CASSTLAGGEETQYF.

The V gene is TRBV5-4, the J gene TRBJ1-3; D possibly corresponds to TRBD1 (5 bases). V shed 4 bases and J shed 4 bases, with 12 bases lying between them. Germline loops: CDR1 SGHNT, CDR2 YYREEE (reference sequence). The CDR3 consists of 14 residues. CDR3 region: CASSPEQVGNTIYF. Written as DNA, the CDR3 is TGTGCCAGCAGCCCGGAACAGGTGGGAAACACCATATATTTT.

The chain carries TRBV18 and TRBJ2-3, with TRBD1 identical over 10 bases. The V gene's germline CDR1 is KGHSH and CDR2 LQKENI. V shed 4 bases and J 4 bases; nucleotides not matched to a gene: 8. The CDR3 has 16 residues. The CDR3: CASSLRDRGIPDTQYF. The CDR3 DNA reads as TGTGCCAGCTCACTCCGGGACAGGGGTATTCCAGATACGCAGTATTTT.

The chain recombines TRBV18 with TRBJ2-3; D perhaps matches TRBD1 (5 bases). The germline V and J ends were trimmed by 6 bases and 1 base, with 11 bases remaining between them. The CDR3 is 14 amino acids. Per the germline V gene, CDR1 is KGHSH and CDR2 is LQKENI. CDR3 sequence: CASSRAPGTDTQYF. CDR3 DNA: TGTGCCAGCTCCAGGGCCCCTGGCACAGATACGCAGTATTTT.

The genes are TRBV27 and TRBJ2-1; a possible D gene is TRBD2 (6 bases). Trimming removed 3 bases at V and 4 bases at J, with 13 bases between. The CDR3 runs to 15 residues. Germline CDR1 and CDR2: MNHEY and SMNVEV (reference sequence). Here the CDR3 DNA reads TGTGCCAGCAGTTTTGCGGGACGGGTTTACAATGAGCAGTTCTTC. Translated, it gives CASSFAGRVYNEQFF.

This chain links TRBV19 with TRBJ2-1, with 13 bases fitting TRBD2. V dropped 8 bases and J dropped 9; count of bases not matched to a gene: 7. CDR1 is LNHDA, CDR2 SQIVND, per germline (reference sequence). This CDR3 has 14 amino acids. CDR3 DNA sequence: TGTGCCAGTGAGGGGACTAGCGGGACTGGTGAGCAGTTCTTC. Translation gives CASEGTSGTGEQFF.

This sequence joins TRBV7-2 and TRBJ1-3; the D is unclear. The CDR3 is made up of 14 amino acids. Germline V gene data show CDR1 as SGHTA and CDR2 as FQGNSA. V was cut by 3 bases and J by 0 bases, with 6 bases left in between. This CDR3 reads CASSLVDSGNTIYF. CDR3 coding DNA: TGTGCCAGCAGCTTGGTAGACTCTGGAAACACCATATATTTT. Variable domain in full (rest from reference TRBV7-2 and TRBJ1-3): GAGVSQSPSNKVTEKGKDVELRCDPISGHTALYWYRQSLGQGLEFLIYFQGNSAPDKSGLPSDRFSAERTGGSVSTLTIQRTQQEDSAVYLCASSLVDSGNTIYFGEGSWLTVV.

The chain uses TRBV10-1 and TRBJ2-2; 7 bases fit TRBD2. Losses at the gene ends were 0 bases for V and 5 bases for J; bases not matched to a gene: 9. The length of the CDR3 is 17 residues. Germline CDR1 is WNHNN and CDR2 is SYGVQD (reference sequence). The CDR3 is CASSESSGLAPTGELFF. Here the CDR3 DNA reads TGCGCCAGCAGTGAGTCTAGCGGGCTGGCCCCAACCGGGGAGCTGTTTTTT.

This chain connects TRBV11-1 to TRBJ2-5; 8 positions agree with TRBD1. Trimming removed 2 bases from V and 7 bases from J; junction bases left unmatched: 6. This CDR3 spans 14 amino acids. Looked up from germline, CDR1 is SGHAT and CDR2 is FQDESV (reference sequence). Here the CDR3 reads CASSLRQGSATQYF. CDR3 DNA sequence: TGTGCCAGCAGCTTAAGACAGGGGTCCGCGACCCAGTACTTC.

V usage is TRBV5-5 and J usage is TRBJ2-5, with D possibly being TRBD1 (6 bases). V lost 4 bases to trimming and J lost 5 bases, with 12 bases between them. The CDR3 contains 13 residues. Germline lookup yields CDR1 SGHKS and CDR2 YYEKEE (reference sequence). The CDR3 reads CASSQDTGETQYF. As DNA, the CDR3 is TGTGCCAGCAGCCAAGACACAGGGGAGACCCAGTACTTC.

V and J are TRBV19 and TRBJ1-2; D gene uncertain. Trimming removed 6 bases at V and 4 bases at J, with 18 bases between. CDR1 LNHDA and CDR2 SQIVND come from the germline V gene (reference sequence). CDR3 length: 15 amino acids. Here the CDR3 DNA reads TGTGCCAGTAGCCAAACCCGGTGGGGATCCTATGGCTACACCTTC. Encoded protein: CASSQTRWGSYGYTF.

V gene TRBV30 combines with J gene TRBJ1-3; D might be TRBD1 (6 bases). CDR3 length: 13 amino acids. Germline-derived CDR1 and CDR2 are GTSNPN and SVGIG (reference sequence). V was shortened by 5 bases and J by 8 bases, with 16 bases between the two germline ends. The CDR3 bases are TGTGCCTGGGCCACAGAGGGGGTTTACACCATATATTTT. Translating it yields CAWATEGVYTIYF.

The rearrangement joins TRBV25-1 to TRBJ2-5; 8 bases match TRBD2. CDR1 MGHDK and CDR2 SYGVNS come from the germline V gene. The CDR3 consists of 18 residues. Trimming took 7 bases from V and 4 from J; bases not matched to a gene: 20. The CDR3 coding sequence is TGTGCCAGCACCCAAACCCCGGCGGGGGGCAGATTAGGAGAGACCCAGTACTTC. As protein: CASTQTPAGGRLGETQYF.

J is TRBJ2-2 and V is TRBV7-9; 8 bases match TRBD2. The CDR3 loop spans 14 amino acids. With 4 bases clipped from V and 3 bases from J, the junction kept 1 base outside the gene matches. Germline lookup yields CDR1 SEHNR and CDR2 FQNEAQ (reference sequence). The CDR3 DNA reads as TGTGCCAGCAGCTCTAGCGGGTACACCGGGGAGCTGTTTTTT. Protein product: CASSSSGYTGELFF.

A word on this clone: This CDR3 is also generated by other DNA sequences in the sample. This chain uses TRBV7-2 with TRBJ2-5; D is unclear. This CDR3 spans 12 amino acids. Per germline, CDR1 SGHTA and CDR2 FQGNSA. Deletions cut 0 bases from V and 5 bases from J, with 4 bases between. CDR3 sequence: CASSLAGETQYF. The DNA for the CDR3 is TGTGCCAGCAGCTTAGCGGGGGAGACCCAGTACTTC.

The chain uses TRBV5-4 and TRBJ2-7, with D maybe TRBD2 (6 bases). Germline V gives CDR1 SGHNT, CDR2 YYREEE (reference sequence). With 6 bases removed from V and 5 bases from J, the gap between germline ends came to 24 bases. This CDR3 is built from 16 residues. CDR3 sequence reads: CASNSGIGAGQDEQYF. The CDR3 DNA sequence: TGTGCCAGCAACTCAGGGATCGGAGCGGGTCAAGACGAGCAGTACTTC.

Turning to this clone: This specimen includes other DNA sequences encoding the same CDR3. The rearrangement uses TRBV5-4 and TRBJ2-7; D not certain. This CDR3 is built from 13 residues. V lost 4 bases to trimming and J lost 3 bases, with 11 bases between them. Germline loops: CDR1 SGHNT, CDR2 YYREEE (reference sequence). DNA of the CDR3: TGTGCCAGCAGCCTGGACCGGAGCTACGAGCAGTACTTC. It codes for CASSLDRSYEQYF.

Comment on this clone: This same CDR3 is encoded by further DNA sequences in the sample. This chain uses TRBV5-1 with TRBJ1-2, with 7 bases identical to TRBD1. This CDR3 region has 15 residues. Germline CDR1 is SGHRS and CDR2 is YFSETQ. The junction had 10 bases not matched to a gene; V was cut back by 4 bases and J by 4 bases. CDR3 protein: CASSLGTGASYGYTF. As DNA, the CDR3 is TGCGCCAGCAGCCTGGGTACAGGGGCTAGCTATGGCTACACCTTC.

The chain couples TRBV4-1 to TRBJ2-1, with a possible D match to TRBD1 (5 bases). The V gene's germline CDR1 is MGHRA and CDR2 YSYEKL. The CDR3 loop spans 14 amino acids. Trimming stripped 0 bases from V and 9 bases from J, with 12 bases between. CDR3 DNA: TGCGCCAGCAGCCAAGATAGAGGCAGGGTTGAGCAGTTCTTC. It translates to CASSQDRGRVEQFF.

This clone occurred a few times. The chain carries TRBV5-1 and TRBJ1-3; unclear D gene. The V end was cut by 4 bases, the J end by 4 bases, with 15 bases between. The CDR3 has 15 residues. CDR1 SGHRS and CDR2 YFSETQ come from the germline V gene. CDR3 region: CASSLDVGSGNTIYF. CDR3 coding DNA: TGCGCCAGCAGCCTCGATGTTGGGTCGGGAAACACCATATATTTT.

Many counts were recorded for this clone. The rearrangement uses TRBV7-2 and TRBJ1-1; tentative D call: TRBD1 (5 bases). The CDR3 has 17 residues. The V gene's germline CDR1 is SGHTA and CDR2 FQGNSA. V was shortened by 2 bases and J by 8 bases, with 24 bases between the two germline ends. The CDR3 nucleotides are TGTGCCAGCAGCTTACATGGTCCCGGTCGGGGGACTTGGGAAGCTTTCTTT. This translates into CASSLHGPGRGTWEAFF.

The chain couples TRBV6-1 to TRBJ1-6; possible D gene TRBD1, 6 bases. Trimming pared 3 bases from V and 12 bases from J, leaving 9 bases between. Germline CDR1 reads MNHNS; CDR2 reads SASEGT. This CDR3 contains 12 residues. This chain's CDR3 is CASSEGGQPLHF. The CDR3 DNA reads TGTGCCAGCAGTGAGGGGGGGCAACCCCTCCACTTT.

V and J are TRBV2 and TRBJ2-1; 11 bases match TRBD2. Germline V gives CDR1 SNHLY, CDR2 FYNNEI. With 4 bases clipped from V and 0 bases from J, the junction kept 8 bases outside the gene matches. There are 18 residues in the CDR3. The CDR3 protein is CASSGRTSGRSSYNEQFF. Written as DNA, the CDR3 is TGTGCCAGCAGTGGGCGGACTAGCGGGCGAAGCTCCTACAATGAGCAGTTCTTC.

V and J are TRBV7-3 and TRBJ2-7; D might be TRBD1 (5 bases). Germline V CDR1 and CDR2: SGHTA, FQGTGA. The ends were cut back, 1 base at V and 6 bases at J, with 10 bases in the middle. The length of the CDR3 is 13 residues. CDR3 in amino acids: CASSLMAGFEQYF. The CDR3 nucleotides read TGTGCCAGCAGCTTAATGGCAGGGTTCGAGCAGTACTTC.

The rearrangement uses TRBV7-7 and TRBJ2-3, with no clear D. This CDR3 is 14 amino acids long. Trimming shortened V by 1 base and J by 4 bases, and 9 bases separated the two germline ends. Germline-derived CDR1 and CDR2 are SSHAT and FNYEAQ (reference sequence). The CDR3 here is CASSLDYSSDTQYF. The CDR3 region has the DNA TGTGCCAGCAGCTTAGATTACAGTTCAGATACGCAGTATTTT.

In this sample, this clone turned up many times. The chain couples TRBV5-5 to TRBJ1-5, with TRBD1 matching over 10 bases. After removal of 0 bases from V and 6 bases from J, the junction contained 3 bases not matched to a gene. Germline assignment: CDR1 SGHKS and CDR2 YYEKEE (reference sequence). The CDR3 totals 15 residues. This CDR3 reads CASSLGGQGSQPQHF. In DNA, the CDR3 is TGTGCCAGCAGCTTGGGGGGACAGGGGAGTCAGCCCCAGCATTTT.

Only a few counts were recorded for this clone. The chain joins TRBV4-2 to TRBJ1-5, with no clear D. The CDR3 covers 16 residues. V shed 1 base and J shed 0 bases, with 10 bases lying between them. Germline assignment: CDR1 LGHNA and CDR2 YNFKEQ. CDR3 amino acids: CASSQAKGLSNQPQHF. CDR3 in DNA: TGTGCCAGCAGCCAAGCTAAAGGCCTTAGCAATCAGCCCCAGCATTTT.

V usage is TRBV11-3 and J usage is TRBJ2-7, with 7 nucleotides matching TRBD1. V gave up 5 bases and J gave up 5 bases; unmatched junction bases: 9. This CDR3 has 14 amino acids. Germline V gene data show CDR1 as SGHNT and CDR2 as YENEEA. CDR3 amino acids: CASSPLTGSHEQYF. CDR3 nucleotides: TGTGCCAGCAGCCCACTGACAGGGAGCCACGAGCAGTACTTC.

The chain is built from TRBV28 and TRBJ2-7; 9 bases are shared with TRBD1. There are 15 residues in the CDR3. With V trimmed by 5 bases and J by 2 bases, 7 bases remained unmatched. The V gene's germline CDR1 is MDHEN and CDR2 SYDVKM. The CDR3 nucleotides are TGTGCCAGCAGTGCGCCCGGGACAGGGCCCTACGAGCAGTACTTC. Translating gives CASSAPGTGPYEQYF.

This clone was seen a handful of times. The chain recombines TRBV7-9 with TRBJ1-1, with D uncertain. The V gene's germline CDR1 is SEHNR and CDR2 FQNEAQ (reference sequence). With 8 bases removed from V and 2 bases from J, the gap between germline ends came to 9 bases. The length of the CDR3 is 12 residues. This CDR3 is CASAYPNTEAFF. Written as DNA, the CDR3 is TGTGCCAGCGCCTACCCTAACACTGAAGCTTTCTTT.